One T cell receptor beta chain is described in this entry. The data are from a study of monozygotic twins with cystic fibrosis. Profiling relied on immunoSEQ multiplex PCR, and the TCRdb table lists in-frame clones only, not all of them. The repertoire holds approximately 28,000 clones, with 85% as singletons. Sequencing input: blood. The TCR comes from a girl aged 2-9 years with cystic fibrosis.

CDR3 coding DNA: TGTGCCAGCAGCTTATATTCCGAGACAGGCAGCGGGACCCAGTACTTC. Its translation: CASSLYSETGSGTQYF. J is TRBJ2-5 and V is TRBV7-2; TRBD1 might be the D (6 bases). The germline CDR1 and CDR2 sequences are SGHTA and FQGNSA. The length of the CDR3 is 16 residues. V lost 2 bases and J 7 bases, leaving 20 bases between the germline ends.